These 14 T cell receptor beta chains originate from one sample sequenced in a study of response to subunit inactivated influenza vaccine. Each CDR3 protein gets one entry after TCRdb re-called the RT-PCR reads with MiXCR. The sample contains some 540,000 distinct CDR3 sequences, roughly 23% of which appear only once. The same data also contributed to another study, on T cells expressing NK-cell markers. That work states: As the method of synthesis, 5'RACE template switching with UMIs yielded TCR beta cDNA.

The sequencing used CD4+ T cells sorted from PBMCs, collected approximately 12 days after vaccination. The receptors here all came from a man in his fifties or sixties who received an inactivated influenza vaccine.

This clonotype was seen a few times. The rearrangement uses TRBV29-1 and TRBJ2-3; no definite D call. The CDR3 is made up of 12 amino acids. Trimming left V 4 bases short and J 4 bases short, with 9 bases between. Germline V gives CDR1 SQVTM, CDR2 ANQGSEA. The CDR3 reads CSVVFSADTQYF. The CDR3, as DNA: TGCAGCGTTGTTTTTTCGGCAGATACGCAGTATTTT.

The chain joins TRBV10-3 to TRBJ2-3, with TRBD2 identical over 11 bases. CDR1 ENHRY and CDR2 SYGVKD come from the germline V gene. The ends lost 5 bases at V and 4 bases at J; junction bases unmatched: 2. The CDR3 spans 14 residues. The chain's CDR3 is CAISRLAGSDTQYF. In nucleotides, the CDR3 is TGTGCCATCAGTCGACTAGCGGGGTCAGATACGCAGTATTTT.

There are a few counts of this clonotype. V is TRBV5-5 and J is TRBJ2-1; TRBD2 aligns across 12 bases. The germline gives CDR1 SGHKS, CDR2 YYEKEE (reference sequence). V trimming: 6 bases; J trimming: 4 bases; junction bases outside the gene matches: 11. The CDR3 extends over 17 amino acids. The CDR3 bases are TGTGCCAGCACGGAAGTGATAGGGACTAGCGGGTACAATGAGCAGTTCTTC. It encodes CASTEVIGTSGYNEQFF.

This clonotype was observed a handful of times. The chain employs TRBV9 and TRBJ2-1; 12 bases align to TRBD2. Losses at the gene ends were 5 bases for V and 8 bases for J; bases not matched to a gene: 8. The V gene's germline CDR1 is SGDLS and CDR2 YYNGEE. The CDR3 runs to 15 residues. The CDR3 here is CASSPSGRGVDEQFF. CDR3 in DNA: TGTGCCAGCAGTCCTAGCGGGAGGGGGGTCGATGAGCAGTTCTTC. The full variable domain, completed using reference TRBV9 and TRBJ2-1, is DSGVTQTPKHLITATGQRVTLRCSPRSGDLSVYWYQQSLDQGLQFLIQYYNGEERAKGNILERFSAQQFPDLHSELNLSSLELGDSALYFCASSPSGRGVDEQFFGPGTRLTVL.

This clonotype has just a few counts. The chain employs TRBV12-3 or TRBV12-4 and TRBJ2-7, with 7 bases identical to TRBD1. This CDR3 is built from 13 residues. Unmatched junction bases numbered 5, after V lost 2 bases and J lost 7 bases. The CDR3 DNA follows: TGTGCCAGCAGTTTAAAGGGGGCTCAGGAGCAGTACTTC. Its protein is CASSLKGAQEQYF.

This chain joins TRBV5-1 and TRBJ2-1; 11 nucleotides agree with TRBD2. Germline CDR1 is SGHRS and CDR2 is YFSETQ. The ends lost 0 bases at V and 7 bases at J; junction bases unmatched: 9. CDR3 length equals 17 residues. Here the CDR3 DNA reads TGCGCCAGCAGCTTGGGACTTAGCGGGAGGGCGGATAATGAGCAGTTCTTC. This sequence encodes CASSLGLSGRADNEQFF.

CDR3 protein: CSVEDRTSGSTDTQYF. The CDR3 DNA is TGCAGCGTTGAAGATCGAACTAGCGGAAGCACAGATACGCAGTATTTT. The chain joins TRBV29-1 to TRBJ2-3, with 8 bases aligning to TRBD2. CDR3 length: 16 residues. V lost 0 bases, J lost 0 bases, and 5 bases stayed unmatched. Germline V CDR1 and CDR2: SQVTM, ANQGSEA.

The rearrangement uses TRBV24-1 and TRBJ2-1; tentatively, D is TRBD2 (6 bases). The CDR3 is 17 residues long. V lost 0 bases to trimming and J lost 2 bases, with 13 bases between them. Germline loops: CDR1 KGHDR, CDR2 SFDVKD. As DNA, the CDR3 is TGTGCCACCAGTGATTTGCGTCAGGGAGGAACCTACAATGAGCAGTTCTTC. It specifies CATSDLRQGGTYNEQFF.

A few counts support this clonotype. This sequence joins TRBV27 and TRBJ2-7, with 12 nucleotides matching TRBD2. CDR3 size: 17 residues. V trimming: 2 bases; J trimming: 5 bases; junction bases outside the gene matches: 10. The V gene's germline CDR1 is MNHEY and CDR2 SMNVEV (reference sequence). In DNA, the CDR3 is TGTGCCAGCAGTTTAATTCCTAGCGGGAGGGCCTTCCACGAGCAGTACTTC. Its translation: CASSLIPSGRAFHEQYF.

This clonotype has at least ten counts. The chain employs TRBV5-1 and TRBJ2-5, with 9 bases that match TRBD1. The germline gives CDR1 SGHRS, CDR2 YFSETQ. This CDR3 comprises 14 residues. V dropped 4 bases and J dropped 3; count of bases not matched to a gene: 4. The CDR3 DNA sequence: TGCGCCAGCAGCATGGGACAGGGAGAAGAGACCCAGTACTTC. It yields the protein CASSMGQGEETQYF.

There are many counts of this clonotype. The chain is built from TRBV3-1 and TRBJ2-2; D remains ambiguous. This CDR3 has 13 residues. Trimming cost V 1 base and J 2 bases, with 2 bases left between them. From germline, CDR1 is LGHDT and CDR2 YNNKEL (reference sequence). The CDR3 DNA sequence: TGTGCCAGCAGCCAAGTAAACACCGGGGAGCTGTTTTTT. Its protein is CASSQVNTGELFF.

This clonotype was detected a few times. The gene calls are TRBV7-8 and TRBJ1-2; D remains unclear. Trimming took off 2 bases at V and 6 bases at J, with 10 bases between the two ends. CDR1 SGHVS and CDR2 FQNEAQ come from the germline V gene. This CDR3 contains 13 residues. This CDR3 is CASSLRRTDGYTF. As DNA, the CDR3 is TGTGCCAGCAGCTTACGTCGTACGGATGGCTACACCTTC.

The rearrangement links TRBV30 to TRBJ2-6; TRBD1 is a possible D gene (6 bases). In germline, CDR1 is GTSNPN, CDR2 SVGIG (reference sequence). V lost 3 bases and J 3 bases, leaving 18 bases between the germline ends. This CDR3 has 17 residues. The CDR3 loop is CAWSVPTGRLGANVLTF. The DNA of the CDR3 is TGTGCCTGGAGCGTACCCACAGGGCGACTTGGGGCCAACGTCCTGACTTTC.

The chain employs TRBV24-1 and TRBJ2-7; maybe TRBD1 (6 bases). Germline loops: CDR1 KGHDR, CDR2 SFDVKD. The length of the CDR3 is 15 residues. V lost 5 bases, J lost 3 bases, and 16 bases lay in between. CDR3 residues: CATSAWTDQLYEQYF. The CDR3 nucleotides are TGTGCCACCAGTGCCTGGACAGACCAACTCTACGAGCAGTACTTC.